This T cell receptor beta chain is drawn from a study of blood T cell repertoires in COVID-19. This table comes from immunoSEQ multiplex PCR, and its TCRdb copy is limited to in-frame clones, with some not included. Here the sample spans 80,000 to 100,000 clones, 74% being singletons. Germline V gives CDR1 LGHNA, CDR2 YNFKEQ. The CDR3 is made up of 16 amino acids. The V and J ends lost 4 bases and 6 bases respectively, with 16 bases between them. The source material was peripheral blood. The clonotype was recovered from a man between 65 and 85 years old with COVID-19, enrolled during active disease. J is TRBJ1-6 and V is TRBV4-2; tentatively, D is TRBD1 (5 bases). Here the CDR3 reads CASSPPQGLVNSPLHF. As DNA, the CDR3 is TGTGCCAGCAGCCCCCCGCAGGGTCTCGTTAATTCACCCCTCCACTTT.